This T cell receptor (beta chain) is from a study of T cell repertoires in cytomegalovirus infection. Study-wide context: In public TCR beta signatures, there were indications of both CMV infection and matching HLA type. Study findings and constraints: There were carriers of CMV plus the relevant HLA, and cumulative public TCR beta family frequency identified them. HLA-C-restricted CMV clonotypes gave the most frequent clonotype in two of eight donors.

Each CDR3 protein is one row after TCRdb ran MiXCR on the reads. The sample shows around 450,000 distinct CDR3 sequences, around 32% of them seen only once. Germline V CDR1 and CDR2: SGHKS, YYEKEE (reference sequence). This CDR3 contains 14 residues. The trim removed 2 bases at V and 4 bases at J, leaving 6 bases unmatched. As concerns this clonotype: What it recognizes is unknown.

V is TRBV5-5 and J is TRBJ2-7, with 7 bases lining up with TRBD1. The sequenced sample was PBMCs. The source of this sequence is a human donor in good health (CMV status not recorded). Some clones in this sample may be carry-over from other donors' samples. The CDR3 region has the DNA TGTGCCAGCAGCTTCCCGGGACAGAGGTACGAGCAGTACTTC. It specifies CASSFPGQRYEQYF.